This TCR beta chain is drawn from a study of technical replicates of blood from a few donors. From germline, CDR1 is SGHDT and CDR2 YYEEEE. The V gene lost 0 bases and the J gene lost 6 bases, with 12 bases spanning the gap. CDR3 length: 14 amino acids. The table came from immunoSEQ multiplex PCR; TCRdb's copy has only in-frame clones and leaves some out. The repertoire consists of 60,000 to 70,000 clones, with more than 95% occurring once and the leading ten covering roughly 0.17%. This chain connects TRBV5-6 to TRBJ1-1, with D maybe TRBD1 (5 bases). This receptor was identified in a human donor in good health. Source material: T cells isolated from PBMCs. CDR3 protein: CASSLVRVSSEAFF. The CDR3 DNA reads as TGTGCCAGCAGCTTGGTCAGGGTTAGCTCTGAAGCTTTCTTT.